A selection of T cell receptor beta chains follows, all from one sample in a study of T cell responses to AZD1222 COVID-19 vaccine. Repertoires were generated with immunoSEQ multiplex PCR, while TCRdb's copy carries only in-frame clones and drops some. Among about 120,000 clones listed, approximately 85% were seen once. Material: peripheral blood, obtained on day 0 of MenACWY control vaccination. These receptors were taken from an adult in good health. CDR3s include the opening cysteine and the closing phenylalanine or tryptophan. Fields, in order: J gene, V gene, D gene, clone size, CDR3 DNA, CDR3 protein. A D gene is named only where the DNA matches it firmly. Size values are once, few and many counts, or a class for expanded clones, and some rows have none.

J gene: TRBJ2-3
V gene: TRBV6-5
D gene: .
clone size: .
CDR3 DNA: TGTGCCAGCAGTTCCGGGTCCCGCACAGATACGCAGTATTTT
CDR3 protein: CASSSGSRTDTQYF

J gene: TRBJ1-6
V gene: TRBV6-6
D gene: .
clone size: .
CDR3 DNA: TGTGCCAGCAGTTCAGGAAGTGGATCACCCCTCCACTTT
CDR3 protein: CASSSGSGSPLHF

J gene: TRBJ2-7
V gene: TRBV2
D gene: .
clone size: .
CDR3 DNA: TGTGCCAGCAGTAGACGACTAGTTTCCTACGAGCAGTACTTC
CDR3 protein: CASSRRLVSYEQYF

J gene: TRBJ2-5
V gene: TRBV6-2/TRBV6-3
D gene: .
clone size: .
CDR3 DNA: TGTGCCAGCAGTTACACAAGCCTCCAAGAGACCCAGTACTTC
CDR3 protein: CASSYTSLQETQYF

J gene: TRBJ2-2
V gene: TRBV4-2
D gene: .
clone size: .
CDR3 DNA: TGTGCCAGCAGCCAAGGAAGCGGGCAAACCGGGGAGCTGTTTTTT
CDR3 protein: CASSQGSGQTGELFF

J gene: TRBJ1-2
V gene: TRBV6-1
D gene: .
clone size: few
CDR3 DNA: TGTGCCAGCAGTGAAGCCGCGGCAGCTAACTATGGCTACACCTTC
CDR3 protein: CASSEAAAANYGYTF

J gene: TRBJ2-1
V gene: TRBV10-3
D gene: TRBD2
clone size: .
CDR3 DNA: TGTGCCATCAGTGAACTAGCGGGGGGACATGAGCAGTTCTTC
CDR3 protein: CAISELAGGHEQFF

J gene: TRBJ2-1
V gene: TRBV11-3
D gene: TRBD1
clone size: .
CDR3 DNA: TGTGCCAGCAGCCTCTCCGGGACAGGGTCCTACAATGAGCAGTTCTTC
CDR3 protein: CASSLSGTGSYNEQFF

J gene: TRBJ2-3
V gene: TRBV6-4
D gene: .
clone size: .
CDR3 DNA: TGTGCCAGCAGTGACCACACAGATACGCAGTATTTT
CDR3 protein: CASSDHTDTQYF

J gene: TRBJ1-2
V gene: TRBV9
D gene: TRBD1
clone size: .
CDR3 DNA: TGTGCCAGCAGCGTAGGTCAGACAGGGGGCTATGGCTACACCTTC
CDR3 protein: CASSVGQTGGYGYTF

J gene: TRBJ2-3
V gene: TRBV10-2
D gene: .
clone size: .
CDR3 DNA: TGCGCCAGCAGGGAATCCACCACAGATACGCAGTATTTT
CDR3 protein: CASRESTTDTQYF

J gene: TRBJ2-5
V gene: TRBV10-3
D gene: .
clone size: once
CDR3 DNA: TGTGCCATCAATGCGGCGGACCAAGAGACCCAGTACTTC
CDR3 protein: CAINAADQETQYF

J gene: TRBJ2-5
V gene: TRBV3-1/TRBV3-2
D gene: TRBD1
clone size: few
CDR3 DNA: TGTGCCAGCAGCCAGGCGCAGGGGGAAGAGACCCAGTACTTC
CDR3 protein: CASSQAQGEETQYF

J gene: TRBJ2-2
V gene: TRBV6-5
D gene: TRBD1
clone size: .
CDR3 DNA: TGTGCCAGCATGGACAGGGGGAACACCGGGGAGCTGTTTTTT
CDR3 protein: CASMDRGNTGELFF

J gene: TRBJ2-1
V gene: TRBV7-7
D gene: .
clone size: .
CDR3 DNA: TGTGCCAGCAGCTGGGGGACAGGCGGGGGCAATGAGCAGTTCTTC
CDR3 protein: CASSWGTGGGNEQFF

J gene: TRBJ2-1
V gene: TRBV12-3/TRBV12-4
D gene: .
clone size: .
CDR3 DNA: TGTGCCAGCAGTTTGTTAAATGAGCAGTTCTTC
CDR3 protein: CASSLLNEQFF

J gene: TRBJ1-6
V gene: TRBV9
D gene: TRBD1
clone size: .
CDR3 DNA: TGTGCCAGCAGCGTCGAAACAGGGGGCTCAACCCTCCACTTT
CDR3 protein: CASSVETGGSTLHF

J gene: TRBJ2-5
V gene: TRBV5-4
D gene: .
clone size: .
CDR3 DNA: TGTGCCAGCAGCTTGGAGCTCCACCAAGAGACCCAGTACTTC
CDR3 protein: CASSLELHQETQYF

J gene: TRBJ1-2
V gene: TRBV6-2/TRBV6-3
D gene: .
clone size: .
CDR3 DNA: TGTGCCAGCAGTTACTCCGGCAGGGATGGTGGCTACACCTTC
CDR3 protein: CASSYSGRDGGYTF

J gene: TRBJ2-7
V gene: TRBV21-1
D gene: .
clone size: once
CDR3 DNA: TGTGCCAGCAGCAAGTATCTCAGACCCTACGAGCAGTACTTC
CDR3 protein: CASSKYLRPYEQYF

J gene: TRBJ1-1
V gene: TRBV28
D gene: TRBD1
clone size: .
CDR3 DNA: TGTGCCAGCAGTTTCCTCAACATGGGACAGGAGAGCACTGAAGCTTTCTTT
CDR3 protein: CASSFLNMGQESTEAFF

J gene: TRBJ2-7
V gene: TRBV10-3
D gene: .
clone size: .
CDR3 DNA: TGTGCCAAACTGCGGGAGCAGTACTTC
CDR3 protein: CAKLREQYF